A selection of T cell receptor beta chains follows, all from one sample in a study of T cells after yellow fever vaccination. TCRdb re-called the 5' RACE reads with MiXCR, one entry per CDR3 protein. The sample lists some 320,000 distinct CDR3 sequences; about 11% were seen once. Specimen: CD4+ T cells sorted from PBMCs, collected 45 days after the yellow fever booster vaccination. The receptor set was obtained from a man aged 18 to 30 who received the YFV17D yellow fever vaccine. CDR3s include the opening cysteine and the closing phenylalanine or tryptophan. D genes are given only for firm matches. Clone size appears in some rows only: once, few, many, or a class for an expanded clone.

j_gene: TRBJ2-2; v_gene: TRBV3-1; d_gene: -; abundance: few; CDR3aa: CASSRRNTGELFF; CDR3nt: TGTGCCAGCAGCCGGAGGAACACCGGGGAGCTGTTTTTT
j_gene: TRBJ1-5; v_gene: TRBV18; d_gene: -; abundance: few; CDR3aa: CASSREPHGTQHF; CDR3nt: TGTGCCAGCTCGAGAGAGCCCCACGGGACCCAGCATTTT
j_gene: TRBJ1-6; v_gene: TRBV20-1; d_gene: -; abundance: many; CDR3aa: CSARAVPHSPLHF; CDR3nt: TGCAGTGCTAGAGCGGTCCCACATTCACCCCTCCACTTT
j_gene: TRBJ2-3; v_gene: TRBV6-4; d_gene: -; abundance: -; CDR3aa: CASSVFFGTDTQYF; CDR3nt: TGTGCCAGCAGTGTTTTCTTCGGCACAGATACGCAGTATTTT
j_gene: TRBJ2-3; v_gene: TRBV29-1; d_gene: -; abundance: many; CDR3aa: CSAPGGTDTQYF; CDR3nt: TGCAGCGCCCCAGGGGGGACAGATACGCAGTATTTT
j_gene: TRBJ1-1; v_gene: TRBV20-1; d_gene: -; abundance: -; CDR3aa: CSARATELTPAFF; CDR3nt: TGCAGTGCTAGAGCCACGGAGTTGACGCCAGCTTTCTTT
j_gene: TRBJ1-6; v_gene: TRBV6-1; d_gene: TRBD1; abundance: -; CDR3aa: CASRTGGPNSPLHF; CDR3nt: TGTGCCAGCAGGACAGGGGGCCCTAATTCACCCCTCCACTTT
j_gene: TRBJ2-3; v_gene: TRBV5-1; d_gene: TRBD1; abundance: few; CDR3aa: CASSLEPGQGTDTQYF; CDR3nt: TGCGCCAGCAGCTTAGAGCCGGGACAGGGCACAGATACGCAGTATTTT
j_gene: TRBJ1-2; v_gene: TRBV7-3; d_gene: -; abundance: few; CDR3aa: CASSLNEGGLGYTF; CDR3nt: TGTGCCAGCAGCTTGAATGAGGGGGGGCTAGGCTACACCTTC
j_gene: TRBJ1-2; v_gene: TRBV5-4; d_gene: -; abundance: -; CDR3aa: CASSPRSSYQYGYTF; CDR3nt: TGTGCCAGCAGCCCACGTTCCAGCTACCAGTATGGCTACACCTTC
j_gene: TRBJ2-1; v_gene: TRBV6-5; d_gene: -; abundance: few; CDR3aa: CAAGGNANEQFF; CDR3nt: TGTGCCGCCGGGGGCAACGCCAATGAGCAGTTCTTC
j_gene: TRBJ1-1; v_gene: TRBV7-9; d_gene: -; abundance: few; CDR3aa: CASSLAADTEAFF; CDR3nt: TGTGCCAGCAGCTTAGCGGCTGACACTGAAGCTTTCTTT
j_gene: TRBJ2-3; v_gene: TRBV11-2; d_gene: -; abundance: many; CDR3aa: CASSPVTGHADTQYF; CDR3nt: TGTGCCAGCAGCCCCGTTACGGGTCATGCAGATACGCAGTATTTT
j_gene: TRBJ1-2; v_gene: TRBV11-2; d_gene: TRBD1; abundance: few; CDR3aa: CASSLRWDRGRADGYTF; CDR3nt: TGTGCCAGCAGCTTAAGATGGGACAGGGGGCGAGCGGATGGCTACACCTTC
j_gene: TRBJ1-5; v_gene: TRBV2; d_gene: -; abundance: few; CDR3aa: CASRAGLSQPQHF; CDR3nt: TGTGCCAGCAGGGCAGGGTTAAGTCAGCCCCAGCATTTT
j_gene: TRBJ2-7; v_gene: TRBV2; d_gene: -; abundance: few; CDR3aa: CASSGGTYYEQYF; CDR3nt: TGTGCCAGCAGCGGTGGGACCTACTACGAGCAGTACTTC
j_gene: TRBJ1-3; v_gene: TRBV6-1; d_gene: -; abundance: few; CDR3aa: CASSEALIRYRVSGNTIYF; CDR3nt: TGTGCCAGCAGTGAAGCGCTCATTCGGTACAGGGTCTCTGGAAACACCATATATTTT
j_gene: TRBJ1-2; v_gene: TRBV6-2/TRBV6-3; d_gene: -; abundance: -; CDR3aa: CASSSIRTPNYGYTF; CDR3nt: TGTGCCAGCAGCTCTATCCGGACACCTAACTATGGCTACACCTTC
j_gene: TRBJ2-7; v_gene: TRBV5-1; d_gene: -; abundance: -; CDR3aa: CASSRTDHEQYF; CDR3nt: TGCGCCAGCAGCAGGACAGATCACGAGCAGTACTTC
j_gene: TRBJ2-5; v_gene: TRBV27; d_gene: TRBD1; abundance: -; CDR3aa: CASSLDRRSYETQYF; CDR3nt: TGTGCCAGCAGTTTGGACAGGCGGAGTTATGAGACCCAGTACTTC
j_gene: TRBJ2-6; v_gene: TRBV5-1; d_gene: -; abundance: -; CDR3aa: CASSTPSGGANVLTF; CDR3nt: TGCGCCAGCAGCACTCCTTCGGGAGGGGCCAACGTCCTGACTTTC
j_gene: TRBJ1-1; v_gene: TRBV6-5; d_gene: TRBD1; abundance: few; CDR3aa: CASLSQGANTEAFF; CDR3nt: TGTGCCAGCCTCTCACAGGGGGCGAACACTGAAGCTTTCTTT
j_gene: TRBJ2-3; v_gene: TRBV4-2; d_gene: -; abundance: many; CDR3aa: CASSQDRQRADTQYF; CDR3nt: TGTGCCAGCAGCCAAGATCGGCAGAGGGCAGATACGCAGTATTTT
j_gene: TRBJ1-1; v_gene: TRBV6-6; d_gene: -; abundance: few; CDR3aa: CASRGDTPNTEAFF; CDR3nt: TGTGCCAGCAGAGGGGACACCCCGAACACTGAAGCTTTCTTT
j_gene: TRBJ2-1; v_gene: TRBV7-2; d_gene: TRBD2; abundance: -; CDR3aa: CASTGRGVNEQFF; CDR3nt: TGTGCCAGCACGGGGCGGGGGGTGAATGAGCAGTTCTTC
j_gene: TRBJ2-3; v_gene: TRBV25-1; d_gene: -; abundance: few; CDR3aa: CASSDVGTDTQYF; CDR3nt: TGTGCCAGCAGTGACGTGGGCACAGATACGCAGTATTTT
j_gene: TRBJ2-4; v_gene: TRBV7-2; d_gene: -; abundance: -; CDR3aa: CASSFTSLIKNIQYF; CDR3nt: TGTGCCAGCAGCTTCACTAGCTTGATCAAAAACATTCAGTACTTC
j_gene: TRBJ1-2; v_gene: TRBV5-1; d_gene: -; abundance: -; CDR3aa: CASSPEERVGGYTF; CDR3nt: TGCGCCAGCAGCCCCGAGGAGAGGGTTGGTGGCTACACCTTC
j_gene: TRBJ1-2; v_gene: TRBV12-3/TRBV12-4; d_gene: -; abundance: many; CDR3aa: CASRTTQTWSGYTF; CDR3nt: TGTGCCAGCAGAACTACACAGACGTGGAGCGGCTACACCTTC
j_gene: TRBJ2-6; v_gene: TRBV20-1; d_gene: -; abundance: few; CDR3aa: CSARAPGSSGANVLTF; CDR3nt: TGCAGTGCTAGGGCCCCAGGGAGTAGTGGGGCCAACGTCCTGACTTTC
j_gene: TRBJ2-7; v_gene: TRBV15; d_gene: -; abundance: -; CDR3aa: CATSRDLGYEQYF; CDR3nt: TGTGCCACCAGCAGAGATCTTGGGTACGAGCAGTACTTC
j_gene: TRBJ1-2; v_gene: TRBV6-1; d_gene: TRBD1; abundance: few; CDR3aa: CASSTDRVFGYTF; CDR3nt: TGTGCCAGCAGCACTGACAGGGTTTTCGGCTACACCTTC
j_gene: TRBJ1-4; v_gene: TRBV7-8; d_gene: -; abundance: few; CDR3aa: CASSLAPRGEANEKLFF; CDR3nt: TGTGCCAGCAGCCTCGCTCCTCGGGGGGAAGCTAATGAAAAACTGTTTTTT
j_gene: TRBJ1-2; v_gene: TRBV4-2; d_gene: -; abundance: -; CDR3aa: CASSQASMGRDSYTF; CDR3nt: TGTGCCAGCAGCCAAGCGTCGATGGGCAGAGATAGCTACACCTTC
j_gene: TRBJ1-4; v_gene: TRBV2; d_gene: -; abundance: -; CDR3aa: CASRADEKLFF; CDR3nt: TGTGCCAGCAGGGCCGATGAAAAACTGTTTTTT
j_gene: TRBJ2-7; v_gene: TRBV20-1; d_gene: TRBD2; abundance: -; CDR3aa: CSARTSGGSAYEQYF; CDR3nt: TGCAGTGCTAGAACTAGCGGGGGGAGTGCCTACGAGCAGTACTTC
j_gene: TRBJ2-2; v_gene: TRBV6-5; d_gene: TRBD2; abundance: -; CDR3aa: CASSYTSLTSGGNGELFF; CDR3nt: TGTGCCAGCAGTTACACGAGCTTAACTAGCGGGGGGAACGGGGAGCTGTTTTTT
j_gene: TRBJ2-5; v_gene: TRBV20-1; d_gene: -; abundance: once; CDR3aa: CSARDPLVTQYF; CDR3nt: TGCAGTGCTAGAGACCCTCTAGTAACCCAGTACTTC
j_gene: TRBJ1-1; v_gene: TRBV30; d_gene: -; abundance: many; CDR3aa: CAWISRQVPVAEAFF; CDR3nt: TGTGCCTGGATTTCTAGGCAGGTCCCAGTCGCTGAAGCTTTCTTT
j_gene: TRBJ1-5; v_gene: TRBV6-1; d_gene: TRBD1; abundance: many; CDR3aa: CASSRDRVDQPQHF; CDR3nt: TGTGCCAGTTCCCGGGACAGGGTTGATCAGCCCCAGCATTTT
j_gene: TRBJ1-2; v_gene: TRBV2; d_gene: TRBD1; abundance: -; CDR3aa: CASNRQGRSQYGYTF; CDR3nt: TGTGCCAGCAATAGACAGGGGCGCTCCCAGTATGGCTACACCTTC
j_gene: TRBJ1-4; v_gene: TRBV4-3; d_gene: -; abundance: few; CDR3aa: CASSRRMSSEKLFF; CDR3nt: TGCGCCAGCAGCCGGAGAATGTCGAGTGAAAAACTGTTTTTT